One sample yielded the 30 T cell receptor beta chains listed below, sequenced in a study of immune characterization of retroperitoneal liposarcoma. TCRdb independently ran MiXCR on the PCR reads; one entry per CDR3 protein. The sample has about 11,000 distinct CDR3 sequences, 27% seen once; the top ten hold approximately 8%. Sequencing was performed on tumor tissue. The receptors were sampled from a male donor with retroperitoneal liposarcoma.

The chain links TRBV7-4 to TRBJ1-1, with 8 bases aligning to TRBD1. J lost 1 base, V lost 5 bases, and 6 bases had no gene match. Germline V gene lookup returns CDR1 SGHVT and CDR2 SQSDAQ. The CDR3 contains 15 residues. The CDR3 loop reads CASSGQGAGNTEAFF. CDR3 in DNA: TGTGCCAGCAGCGGACAGGGTGCCGGGAACACTGAAGCTTTCTTT.

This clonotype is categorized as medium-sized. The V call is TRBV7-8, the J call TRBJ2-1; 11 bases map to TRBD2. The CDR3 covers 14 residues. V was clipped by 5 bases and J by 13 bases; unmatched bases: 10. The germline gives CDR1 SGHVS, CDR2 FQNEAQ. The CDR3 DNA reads TGTGCCAGCAGCGCTAGCGGGGGGCTTGAGACCCAGTTCTTC. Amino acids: CASSASGGLETQFF.

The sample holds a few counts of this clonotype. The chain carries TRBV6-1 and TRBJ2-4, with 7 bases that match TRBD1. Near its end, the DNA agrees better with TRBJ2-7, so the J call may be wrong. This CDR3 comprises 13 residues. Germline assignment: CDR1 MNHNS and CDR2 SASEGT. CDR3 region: CASGQVFLYEQYF. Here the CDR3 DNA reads TGTGCCAGTGGACAGGTTTTCCTCTACGAGCAGTACTTC.

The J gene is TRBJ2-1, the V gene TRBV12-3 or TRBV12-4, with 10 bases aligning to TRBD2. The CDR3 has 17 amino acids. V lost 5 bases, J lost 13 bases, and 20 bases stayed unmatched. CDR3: CASSPHLAGVAKNIQFF. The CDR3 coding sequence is TGTGCCAGCAGTCCCCACCTAGCGGGGGTAGCCAAAAACATTCAGTTCTTC.

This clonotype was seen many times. CDR3: CASSGSGGPYNEQFF. CDR3 bases: TGTGCCAGCAGCGGTAGCGGGGGACCCTACAATGAGCAGTTCTTC. This chain connects TRBV11-3 to TRBJ2-1, with 9 bases that match TRBD2. Germline values: CDR1 SGHNT, CDR2 YENEEA. V trimming: 5 bases; J trimming: 2 bases; junction bases outside the gene matches: 4. CDR3 length: 15 amino acids.

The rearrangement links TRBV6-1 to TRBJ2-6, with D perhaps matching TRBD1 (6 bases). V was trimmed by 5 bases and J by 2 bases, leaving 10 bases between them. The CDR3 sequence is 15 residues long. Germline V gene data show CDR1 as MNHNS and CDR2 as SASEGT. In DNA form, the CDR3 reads TGTGCCAGCAGTACCGAGGGGGCTGGGGCCAACGTCCTGACTTTC. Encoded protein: CASSTEGAGANVLTF.

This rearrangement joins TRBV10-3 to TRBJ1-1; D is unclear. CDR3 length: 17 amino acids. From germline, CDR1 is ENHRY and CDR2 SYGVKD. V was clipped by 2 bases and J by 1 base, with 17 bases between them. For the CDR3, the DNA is TGTGCCATCAGTGAGGGCCCCGAAAAGGTCGAGAACACTGAAGCTTTCTTT. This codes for CAISEGPEKVENTEAFF.

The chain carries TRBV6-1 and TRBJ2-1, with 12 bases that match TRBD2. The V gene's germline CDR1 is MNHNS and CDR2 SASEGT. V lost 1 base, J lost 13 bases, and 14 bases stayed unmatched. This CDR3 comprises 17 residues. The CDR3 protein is CASSEELAGGTSETQFF. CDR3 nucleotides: TGTGCCAGCAGTGAAGAACTAGCGGGGGGCACAAGTGAGACCCAGTTCTTC.

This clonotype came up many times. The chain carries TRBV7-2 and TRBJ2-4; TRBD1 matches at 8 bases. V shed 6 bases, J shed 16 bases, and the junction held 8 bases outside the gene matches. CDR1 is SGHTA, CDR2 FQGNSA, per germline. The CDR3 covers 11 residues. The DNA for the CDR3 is TGTGCCAGCAGGACGGACAGGGTCCAATACTTC. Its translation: CASRTDRVQYF.

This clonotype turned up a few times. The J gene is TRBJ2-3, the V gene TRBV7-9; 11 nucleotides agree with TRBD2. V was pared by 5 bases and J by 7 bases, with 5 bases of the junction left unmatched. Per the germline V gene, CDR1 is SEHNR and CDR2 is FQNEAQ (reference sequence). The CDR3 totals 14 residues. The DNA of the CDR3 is TGTGCCAGCAGCGGGACTAGCGGCTGGAATACGCAGTATTTT. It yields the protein CASSGTSGWNTQYF.

The CDR3 region has the DNA TGTGCCAGCAGTGGACGAAGCCGGAGCTGGAACACCGGGGAGCTGTTTTTT. This encodes CASSGRSRSWNTGELFF. V and J are TRBV6-1 and TRBJ2-2; D uncertain. V lost 4 bases to trimming and J lost 1 base, with 16 bases between them. CDR1 and CDR2 (germline): MNHNS, SASEGT. The CDR3 runs 17 residues.

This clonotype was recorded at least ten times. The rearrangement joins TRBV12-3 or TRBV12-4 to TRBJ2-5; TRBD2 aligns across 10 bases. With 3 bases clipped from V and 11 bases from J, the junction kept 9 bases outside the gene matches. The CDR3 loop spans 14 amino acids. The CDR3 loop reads CASSFTGTSDEQYF. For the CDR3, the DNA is TGTGCCAGCAGTTTCACAGGGACTAGCGATGAGCAGTACTTC.

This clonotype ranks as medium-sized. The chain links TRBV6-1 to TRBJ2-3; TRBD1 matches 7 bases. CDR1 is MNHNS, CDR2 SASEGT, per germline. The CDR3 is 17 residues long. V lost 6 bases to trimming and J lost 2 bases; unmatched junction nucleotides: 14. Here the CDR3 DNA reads TGTGCCAGCAGGAGGGGTCGACAGGGAATATTCACAGATACGCAGTATTTT. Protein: CASRRGRQGIFTDTQYF.

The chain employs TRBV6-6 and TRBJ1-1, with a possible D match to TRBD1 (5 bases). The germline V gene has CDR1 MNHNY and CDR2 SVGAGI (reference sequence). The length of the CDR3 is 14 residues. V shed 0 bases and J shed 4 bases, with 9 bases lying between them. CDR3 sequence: CASSYSGGTTEAFF. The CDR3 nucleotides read TGTGCCAGCAGTTACTCGGGGGGGACCACTGAAGCTTTCTTT.

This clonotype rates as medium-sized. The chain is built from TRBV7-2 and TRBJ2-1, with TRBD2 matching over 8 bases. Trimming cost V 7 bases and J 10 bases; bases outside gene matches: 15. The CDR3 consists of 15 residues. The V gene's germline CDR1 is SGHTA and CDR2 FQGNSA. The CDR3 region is CASNPGGTITYEQFF. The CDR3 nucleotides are TGTGCCAGCAATCCGGGGGGGACCATAACCTACGAGCAGTTCTTC.

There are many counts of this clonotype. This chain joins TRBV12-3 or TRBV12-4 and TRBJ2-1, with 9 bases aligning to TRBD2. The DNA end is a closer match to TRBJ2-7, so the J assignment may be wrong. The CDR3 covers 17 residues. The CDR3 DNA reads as TGTGCCAGCAGCCTTAGTGGCTGGACTAGCGTATACAATGAGCAGTACTTC. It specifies CASSLSGWTSVYNEQYF.

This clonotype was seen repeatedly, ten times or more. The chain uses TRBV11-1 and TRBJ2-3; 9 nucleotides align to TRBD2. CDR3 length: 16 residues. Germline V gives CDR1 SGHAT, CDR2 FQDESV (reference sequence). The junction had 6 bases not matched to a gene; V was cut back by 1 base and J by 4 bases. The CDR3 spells CASSLEGSGSPDTQYF. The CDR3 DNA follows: TGTGCCAGCAGCTTAGAGGGTAGCGGGAGTCCAGATACGCAGTATTTT.

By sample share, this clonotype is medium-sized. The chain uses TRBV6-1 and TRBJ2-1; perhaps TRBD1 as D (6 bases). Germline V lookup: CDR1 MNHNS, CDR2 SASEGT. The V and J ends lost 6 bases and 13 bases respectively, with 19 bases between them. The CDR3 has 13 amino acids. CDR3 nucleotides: TGTGCCAGCAGAAGAGCAGGGGTCGAGACCCAGTTCTTC. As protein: CASRRAGVETQFF.

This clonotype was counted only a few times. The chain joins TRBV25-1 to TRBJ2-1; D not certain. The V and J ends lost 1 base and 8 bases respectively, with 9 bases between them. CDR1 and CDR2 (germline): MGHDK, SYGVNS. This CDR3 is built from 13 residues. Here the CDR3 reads CASSESKGYEQFF. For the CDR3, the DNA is TGTGCCAGCAGTGAATCGAAAGGCTATGAGCAGTTCTTC.

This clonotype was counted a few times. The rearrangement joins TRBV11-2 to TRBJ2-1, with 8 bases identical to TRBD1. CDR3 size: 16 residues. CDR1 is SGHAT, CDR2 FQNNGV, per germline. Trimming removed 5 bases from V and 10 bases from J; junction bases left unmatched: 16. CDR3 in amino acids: CASSPLSTGAAYEQFF. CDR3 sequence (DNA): TGTGCCAGCAGCCCGTTATCGACAGGGGCCGCCTACGAGCAGTTCTTC.

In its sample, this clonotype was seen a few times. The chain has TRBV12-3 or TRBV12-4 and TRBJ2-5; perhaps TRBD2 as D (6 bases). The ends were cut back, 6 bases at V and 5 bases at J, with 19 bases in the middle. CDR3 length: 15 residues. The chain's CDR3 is CASSRSGPRGETQYF. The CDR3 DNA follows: TGTGCCAGCAGCCGGTCGGGCCCCCGGGGGGAGACCCAGTACTTC.

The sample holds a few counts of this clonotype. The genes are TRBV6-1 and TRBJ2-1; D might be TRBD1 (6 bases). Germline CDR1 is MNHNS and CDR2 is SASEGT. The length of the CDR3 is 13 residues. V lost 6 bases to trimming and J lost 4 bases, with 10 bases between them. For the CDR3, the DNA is TGTGCCAGCAGCCGGGACAATTACAATGAGCAGTTCTTC. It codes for CASSRDNYNEQFF.

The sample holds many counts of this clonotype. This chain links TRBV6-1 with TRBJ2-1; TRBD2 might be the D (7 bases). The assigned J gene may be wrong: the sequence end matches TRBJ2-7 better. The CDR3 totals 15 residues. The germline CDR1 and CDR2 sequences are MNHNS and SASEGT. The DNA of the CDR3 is TGTGCCAGCAGCTCCCCGGGGGGCAGCTACAATGAGCAGTACTTC. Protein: CASSSPGGSYNEQYF.

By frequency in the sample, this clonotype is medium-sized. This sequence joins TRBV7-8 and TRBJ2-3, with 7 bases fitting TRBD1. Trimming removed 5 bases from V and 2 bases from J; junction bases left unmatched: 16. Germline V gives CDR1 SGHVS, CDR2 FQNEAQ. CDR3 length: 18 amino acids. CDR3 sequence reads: CASSITTIDRAATDTQYF. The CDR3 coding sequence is TGTGCCAGCAGCATAACCACTATCGACAGGGCTGCCACAGATACGCAGTATTTT.

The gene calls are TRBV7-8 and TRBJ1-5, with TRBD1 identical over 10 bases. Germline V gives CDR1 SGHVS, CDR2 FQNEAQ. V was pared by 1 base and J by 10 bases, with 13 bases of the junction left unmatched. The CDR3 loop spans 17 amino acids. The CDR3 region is CASSLEGAGTGVFPQHF. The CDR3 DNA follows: TGTGCCAGCAGCTTAGAAGGTGCGGGGACAGGGGTTTTTCCCCAGCATTTT.

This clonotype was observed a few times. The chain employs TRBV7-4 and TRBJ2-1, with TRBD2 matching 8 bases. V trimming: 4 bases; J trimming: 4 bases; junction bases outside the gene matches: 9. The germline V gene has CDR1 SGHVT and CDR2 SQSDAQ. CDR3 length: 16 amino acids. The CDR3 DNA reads TGTGCCAGCAGCTCCAGCGGGAGTGGCGGGTACAATGAGCAGTTCTTC. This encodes CASSSSGSGGYNEQFF. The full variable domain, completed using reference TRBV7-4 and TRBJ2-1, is GAGVSQSPRYKVAKRGRDVALRCDSISGHVTLYWYRQTLGQGSEVLTYSQSDAQRDKSGRPSGRFSAERPERSVSTLKIQRTEQGDSAVYLCASSSSGSGGYNEQFFGPGTRLTVL.

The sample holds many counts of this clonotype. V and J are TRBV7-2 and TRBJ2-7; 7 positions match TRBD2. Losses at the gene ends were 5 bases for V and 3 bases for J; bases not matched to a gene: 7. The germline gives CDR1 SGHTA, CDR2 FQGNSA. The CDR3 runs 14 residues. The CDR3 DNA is TGTGCCAGCAGCATCGGGGGGAGCCTCTACGAGCAGTACTTC. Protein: CASSIGGSLYEQYF.

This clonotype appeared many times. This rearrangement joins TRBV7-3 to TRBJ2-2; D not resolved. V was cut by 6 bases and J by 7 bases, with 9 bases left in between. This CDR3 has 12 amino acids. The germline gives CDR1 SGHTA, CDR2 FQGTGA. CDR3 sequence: CASRTLGGELFF. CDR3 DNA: TGTGCCAGCAGGACCTTGGGCGGGGAGCTGTTTTTT. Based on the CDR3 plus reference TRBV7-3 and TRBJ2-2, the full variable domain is GAGVSQTPSNKVTEKGKYVELRCDPISGHTALYWYRQSLGQGPEFLIYFQGTGAADDSGLPNDRFFAVRPEGSVSTLKIQRTERGDSAVYLCASRTLGGELFFGEGSRLTVL.

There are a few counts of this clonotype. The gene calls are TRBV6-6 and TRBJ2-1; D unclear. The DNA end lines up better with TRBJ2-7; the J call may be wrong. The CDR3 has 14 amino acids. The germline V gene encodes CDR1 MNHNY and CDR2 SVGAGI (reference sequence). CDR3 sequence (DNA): TGTGCCAGCAGTTACGGGGTGGATTACAATGAGCAGTACTTC. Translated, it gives CASSYGVDYNEQYF.

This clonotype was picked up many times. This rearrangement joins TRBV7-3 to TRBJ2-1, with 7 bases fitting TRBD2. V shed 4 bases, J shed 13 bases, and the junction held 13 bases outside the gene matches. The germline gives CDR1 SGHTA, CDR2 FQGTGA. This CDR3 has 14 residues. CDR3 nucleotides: TGTGCCAGCAGCTCTTGGGGGGGGGTAGGGACCCAGTTCTTC. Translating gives CASSSWGGVGTQFF.